These T cell receptor beta chains were read from a single sample in a study of blood T cells in healthy people across ages. TCRdb recomputed calls from the 5' RACE reads with MiXCR, one row per CDR3 protein. The sample carries 700,000 to 950,000 distinct CDR3 sequences, 43% recorded once. The source material was blood. Receptor source: a woman aged 55-70 years in good health. CDR3s include the opening cysteine and the closing phenylalanine or tryptophan. The order of the fields is D gene, V gene, J gene, clone size, CDR3 protein, CDR3 DNA. The D gene is left open where the match is weak. Clone size is stated in some rows and not others, as once, few, many or a class when expanded.

TRBD1,TRBV20-1,TRBJ1-2,NA,CSASGTGVGYTF,TGCAGTGCTAGTGGGACAGGGGTTGGCTACACCTTC
NA,TRBV7-6,TRBJ2-5,NA,CASSYYQQETQYF,TGTGCCAGCAGCTATTATCAGCAAGAGACCCAGTACTTC
NA,TRBV11-2,TRBJ2-1,NA,CASSPGGIEQFF,TGTGCCAGCAGCCCCGGCGGGATTGAGCAGTTCTTC
TRBD2,TRBV20-1,TRBJ2-1,few,CSALAGRTYNEQFF,TGCAGTGCTTTAGCGGGGCGAACCTACAATGAGCAGTTCTTC
TRBD2,TRBV7-9,TRBJ2-5,NA,CASSKTSGQETQYF,TGTGCCAGCAGCAAGACTAGCGGACAAGAGACCCAGTACTTC
TRBD2,TRBV20-1,TRBJ2-7,few,CSARERSGGHEQYF,TGCAGTGCTAGAGAACGGAGCGGGGGGCACGAGCAGTACTTC
NA,TRBV12-3/TRBV12-4,TRBJ2-1,NA,CASSPTITGNEQFF,TGTGCCAGCAGCCCAACGATTACCGGGAATGAGCAGTTCTTC
TRBD2,TRBV7-9,TRBJ2-1,NA,CAGTGLSGVNEQFF,TGTGCCGGAACTGGACTAAGCGGGGTTAATGAGCAGTTCTTC
TRBD2,TRBV6-2/TRBV6-3,TRBJ2-5,many,CASSYILAGTAETQYF,TGTGCCAGCAGTTACATCCTAGCGGGAACGGCAGAGACCCAGTACTTC
NA,TRBV20-1,TRBJ2-5,NA,CSARARDPQETQYF,TGCAGTGCTAGAGCACGGGACCCACAAGAGACCCAGTACTTC
NA,TRBV29-1,TRBJ2-3,NA,CSVVTEPSTDTQYF,TGCAGCGTTGTCACAGAGCCTAGCACAGATACGCAGTATTTT
NA,TRBV9,TRBJ2-1,NA,CEVAYNEQFF,TGTGAGGTGGCCTACAATGAGCAGTTCTTC
TRBD1,TRBV6-5,TRBJ2-7,many,CASSYSVTGNPYEQYF,TGTGCCAGCAGTTACTCGGTGACAGGGAACCCCTACGAGCAGTACTTC
NA,TRBV12-3/TRBV12-4,TRBJ1-5,NA,CASSFFAGAGVHGSNQPQHF,TGTGCCAGCAGTTTTTTCGCAGGGGCTGGTGTACATGGAAGCAATCAGCCCCAGCATTTT